The 22 T cell receptor beta chains given below trace back to one sample, sequenced in a study of blood T cell repertoires in COVID-19. Data came from immunoSEQ multiplex PCR; TCRdb stores just in-frame clones and leaves some out. Of approximately 72,000 clones listed, more than 80% are singletons. Specimen: peripheral blood. These TCRs come from a woman over 75 with active or convalescent COVID-19.

This clone was detected only once. V and J are TRBV5-1 and TRBJ2-3, with 8 bases aligning to TRBD2. This CDR3 comprises 15 residues. The germline V gene encodes CDR1 SGHRS and CDR2 YFSETQ. V shed 5 bases and J 6 bases; nucleotides not matched to a gene: 11. CDR3 in DNA: TGCGCCAGCAGTCTGGAGGGCGGGGGGTCCGATACGCAGTATTTT. It is translated as CASSLEGGGSDTQYF.

The rearrangement joins TRBV9 to TRBJ2-7; TRBD2 matches 11 bases. Germline V lookup: CDR1 SGDLS, CDR2 YYNGEE. The CDR3 is 16 residues long. With V trimmed by 0 bases and J by 5 bases, 7 bases remained unmatched. CDR3 nucleotide sequence: TGTGCCAGCAGCGTAGTGGGCACTAGCGGGGGTGACGAGCAGTACTTC. It specifies CASSVVGTSGGDEQYF.

In nucleotides, the CDR3 is TGCGCCAGCAGCCTCGACAGGGGGCTTATTAGCTCCTATAATTCACCCCTCCACTTT. Translating gives CASSLDRGLISSYNSPLHF. The V call is TRBV4-3, the J call TRBJ1-6, with 10 bases lining up with TRBD1. In germline, CDR1 is LGHNA, CDR2 YSLEER. V trimming: 4 bases; J trimming: 0 bases; junction bases outside the gene matches: 9. This CDR3 spans 19 amino acids.

The chain joins TRBV7-2 to TRBJ1-5; D is uncertain. V dropped 1 base and J dropped 7 bases, with 8 bases sitting between them. CDR3 length equals 13 residues. In germline, CDR1 is SGHTA, CDR2 FQGNSA. Here the CDR3 DNA reads TGTGCCAGCAGCTTAGGCCCCCAGCAGCCCCAGCATTTT. This sequence encodes CASSLGPQQPQHF.

V and J are TRBV19 and TRBJ2-7, with 9 nucleotides matching TRBD1. This CDR3 spans 18 amino acids. With 6 bases clipped from V and 0 bases from J, the junction kept 15 bases outside the gene matches. Germline CDR1 LNHDA, CDR2 SQIVND (reference sequence). The chain's CDR3 is CASSRRDRVFRDSYEQYF. Here the CDR3 DNA reads TGTGCCAGTAGCCGACGGGACAGGGTTTTTAGGGACTCCTACGAGCAGTACTTC.

V is TRBV6-2 or TRBV6-3 and J is TRBJ1-5; D uncertain. V dropped 0 bases and J dropped 6 bases, with 9 bases sitting between them. The germline V gene has CDR1 MNHEY and CDR2 SVGEGT. The CDR3 has 14 amino acids. This chain's CDR3 is CASSYSTGFQPQHF. CDR3 in DNA: TGTGCCAGCAGTTACTCGACGGGATTTCAGCCCCAGCATTTT.

This clone was seen a handful of times. The chain is built from TRBV19 and TRBJ1-5; 7 bases agree with TRBD1. The germline CDR1 and CDR2 sequences are LNHDA and SQIVND (reference sequence). This CDR3 has 14 amino acids. The V gene end was trimmed by 6 bases and the J gene end by 5 bases; junction bases not matched to a gene: 7. CDR3 nucleotides: TGTGCCAGTAGACCCGACAGGGCGGATCAGCCCCAGCATTTT. As protein: CASRPDRADQPQHF. Full variable domain (remainder filled in from reference TRBV19 and TRBJ1-5): DGGITQSPKYLFRKEGQNVTLSCEQNLNHDAMYWYRQDPGQGLRLIYYSQIVNDFQKGDIAEGYSVSREKKESFPLTVTSAQKNPTAFYLCASRPDRADQPQHFGDGTRLSIL.

CDR3 in DNA: TGCAGCGTTGAAGGGGGCGTACAAGAGACCCAGTACTTC. Protein: CSVEGGVQETQYF. V is TRBV29-1 and J is TRBJ2-5; D possibly corresponds to TRBD1 (5 bases). The ends were cut back, 1 base at V and 2 bases at J, with 8 bases in the middle. This CDR3 has 13 residues. The germline CDR1 and CDR2 sequences are SQVTM and ANQGSEA.

The J gene is TRBJ2-3, the V gene TRBV7-9, with 8 bases that match TRBD2. Germline values: CDR1 SEHNR, CDR2 FQNEAQ (reference sequence). The length of the CDR3 is 16 residues. With 5 bases clipped from V and 4 bases from J, the junction kept 11 bases outside the gene matches. For the CDR3, the DNA is TGTGCCAGCAGCGTACGCTTTAGCGGGGCTGCAGATACGCAGTATTTT. It codes for CASSVRFSGAADTQYF.

J is TRBJ1-1 and V is TRBV10-3; D call uncertain. CDR1 and CDR2 from the germline V gene are ENHRY and SYGVKD. The CDR3 sequence is 15 residues long. V lost 4 bases, J lost 0 bases, and 12 bases lay in between. CDR3 region: CAISGTLRLNTEAFF. DNA of the CDR3: TGTGCCATCAGTGGGACTTTAAGGTTGAACACTGAAGCTTTCTTT.

V gene TRBV6-5 combines with J gene TRBJ1-2; possible D gene TRBD1, 6 bases. V lost 6 bases to trimming and J lost 5 bases, with 16 bases between them. CDR3 size: 14 residues. Germline CDR1 and CDR2: MNHEY and SVGAGI. CDR3 amino acids: CASRKTGPEYGYTF. The CDR3, as DNA: TGTGCCAGCAGAAAAACAGGGCCGGAATATGGCTACACCTTC.

The chain combines TRBV10-3 with TRBJ2-2, with D hard to call. Germline V CDR1 and CDR2: ENHRY, SYGVKD. Trimming took 0 bases from V and 1 from J, leaving 3 bases between them. The CDR3 contains 14 residues. The CDR3 sequence: CAISESQNTGELFF. The CDR3, as DNA: TGTGCCATCAGTGAGTCACAGAACACCGGGGAGCTGTTTTTT.

The chain employs TRBV9 and TRBJ2-3; 8 positions agree with TRBD2. The length of the CDR3 is 14 residues. Germline V gives CDR1 SGDLS, CDR2 YYNGEE. The trim removed 0 bases at V and 6 bases at J, leaving 3 bases unmatched. The CDR3 loop is CASSVAGGGDTQYF. CDR3 nucleotide sequence: TGTGCCAGCAGCGTAGCGGGGGGGGGTGATACGCAGTATTTT.

The rearrangement joins TRBV6-5 to TRBJ2-1, with D possibly matching TRBD1 (6 bases). The germline CDR1 and CDR2 sequences are MNHEY and SVGAGI. The CDR3 runs 16 residues. Trimming pared 2 bases from V and 7 bases from J, leaving 18 bases between. CDR3 region: CASSYRGQRGKNEQFF. CDR3 nucleotide sequence: TGTGCCAGCAGTTACCGGGGACAAAGGGGGAAAAATGAGCAGTTCTTC.

A few counts support this clone. The chain uses TRBV28 and TRBJ2-5, with D possibly being TRBD2 (6 bases). The CDR3 has 15 amino acids. V lost 2 bases and J 4 bases, leaving 14 bases between the germline ends. CDR1 MDHEN and CDR2 SYDVKM come from the germline V gene. The CDR3: CASSLRRRGGETQYF. CDR3 nucleotide sequence: TGTGCCAGCAGTTTAAGGAGGCGGGGTGGAGAGACCCAGTACTTC.

The chain uses TRBV24-1 and TRBJ2-1, with 7 bases fitting TRBD2. This CDR3 contains 13 residues. V shed 4 bases and J 7 bases; nucleotides not matched to a gene: 3. Germline CDR1 and CDR2: KGHDR and SFDVKD. This CDR3 reads CATSDVGGNEQFF. For the CDR3, the DNA is TGTGCCACCAGTGACGTCGGGGGGAATGAGCAGTTCTTC.

This chain uses TRBV4-1 with TRBJ2-2, with TRBD1 identical over 10 bases. With V trimmed by 5 bases and J by 5 bases, 5 bases remained unmatched. Germline V lookup: CDR1 MGHRA, CDR2 YSYEKL. The CDR3 has 15 residues. The CDR3: CASSYRDRGTGELFF. The CDR3, as DNA: TGCGCCAGCAGCTACCGGGACAGGGGAACCGGGGAGCTGTTTTTT.

This chain joins TRBV11-3 and TRBJ1-1, with TRBD1 matching 8 bases. The V gene end was trimmed by 6 bases and the J gene end by 1 base; junction bases not matched to a gene: 4. This CDR3 is 14 amino acids long. The germline V gene has CDR1 SGHNT and CDR2 YENEEA. Here the CDR3 DNA reads TGTGCCAGCAGTTCACAGGGGGAGAACACTGAAGCTTTCTTT. Residues: CASSSQGENTEAFF.

This clone was recorded a few times. The chain joins TRBV5-1 to TRBJ1-6; 9 nucleotides align to TRBD1. Germline CDR1 is SGHRS and CDR2 is YFSETQ. V was clipped by 5 bases and J by 6 bases; unmatched bases: 9. The CDR3 is 16 residues long. The CDR3 coding sequence is TGCGCCAGCAGTCCCTCCGGGACAGGGAGTAATTCACCCCTCCACTTT. Protein: CASSPSGTGSNSPLHF.

This chain joins TRBV9 and TRBJ2-3, with D tentatively TRBD1 (5 bases). V was clipped by 4 bases and J by 4 bases, with 13 bases between them. The CDR3 has 14 amino acids. Germline CDR1 reads SGDLS; CDR2 reads YYNGEE. The CDR3 DNA is TGTGCCAGCAGCATTCAGGGTGTGGCAGATACGCAGTATTTT. Translation gives CASSIQGVADTQYF.

The chain uses TRBV6-1 and TRBJ1-5, with D perhaps TRBD1 (6 bases). V was trimmed by 1 base and J by 2 bases, leaving 12 bases between them. Germline-derived CDR1 and CDR2 are MNHNS and SASEGT. The CDR3 consists of 16 residues. Here the CDR3 reads CASSEGEGEGNQPQHF. The DNA for the CDR3 is TGTGCCAGCAGTGAAGGGGAGGGGGAGGGCAATCAGCCCCAGCATTTT.

This chain links TRBV19 with TRBJ1-3; D remains ambiguous. CDR1 is LNHDA and CDR2 is SQIVND in the germline V gene (reference sequence). This CDR3 region has 15 residues. V dropped 0 bases and J dropped 4 bases, with 10 bases sitting between them. The CDR3 region is CASSIERGGGNTIYF. CDR3 bases: TGTGCCAGTAGTATAGAGCGAGGCGGAGGAAACACCATATATTTT.